A single T cell receptor (beta chain) is shown here with its context. TCRdb's table, derived via immunoSEQ multiplex PCR, lists solely in-frame clones and lacks some. The data show about 64,000 clones, under 95% seen once. Germline V CDR1 and CDR2: KGHSH, LQKENI. The V end lost 2 bases, the J end lost 0 bases, and 8 bases lay between the germline ends. This CDR3 is built from 14 residues. The data derive from a study of control samples from healthy donors and cancer patients. Input material: PBMCs. This chain joins TRBV18 and TRBJ2-7; no reliable D call. The receptor was isolated from a man in his forties with colorectal cancer. CDR3 in DNA: TGTGCCAGCTCACCATCGGCCGGCTCCTACGAGCAGTACTTC. It translates to CASSPSAGSYEQYF.